The present T cell receptor (beta chain) was sequenced within a study of cytomegalovirus exposure and HLA in healthy donors. Study results and caveats: Confirmation in vitro established that a few CMV-associated chains were specific for CMV antigens. Subsequent analysis revealed that first-cohort TCR clusters tended to co-occur in the 110 or so validation repertoires. Investigators reported 150 to 200 TCR beta chains as tied to cytomegalovirus. The classifier reportedly diagnosed cytomegalovirus status with high specificity and sensitivity.

Germline V gene lookup returns CDR1 MGHDK and CDR2 SYGVNS. V lost 8 bases, J lost 5 bases, and 7 bases stayed unmatched. This CDR3 region has 14 residues. Points on this clone: Its cognate antigen is unknown.

Here immunoSEQ multiplex PCR was the method, and the copy in TCRdb shows in-frame clones only, minus some. Of about 160,000 clones listed, about 96% are singletons. Sample: PBMCs. The sequence was obtained from a woman between 18 and 30 years old in good health and CMV-seronegative. The chain is built from TRBV25-1 and TRBJ2-3; 10 nucleotides line up with TRBD2. The CDR3 reads CASVSGGFIDTQYF. CDR3 nucleotides: TGTGCCAGCGTTAGCGGGGGGTTTATAGATACGCAGTATTTT. Combining the CDR3 with reference TRBV25-1 and TRBJ2-3 gives the whole variable domain EADIYQTPRYLVIGTGKKITLECSQTMGHDKMYWYQQDPGMELHLIHYSYGVNSTEKGDLSSESTVSRIRTEHFPLTLESARPSHTSQYLCASVSGGFIDTQYFGPGTRLTVL.